This TCR beta chain came from a study of T cells after yellow fever vaccination (dated 2019 in TCRdb). Notes on the research overall: The SMART-Seq v4 Ultra Low Input RNA kit was used to prepare libraries from fractions with low cell numbers. To follow T-cell clones before and after both primary and booster YFV17D yellow fever vaccination, bulk TCR alpha and beta repertoires underwent longitudinal sequencing. Bulk PBMC replicates and cell subsets were isolated from blood drawn at multiple timepoints before and after both primary and secondary immunization. The cohort comprised two healthy male donors, one aged 18 to 30 and one aged 30 to 40 years.

Study-wide conclusions, independent of this receptor: Only a couple of donors were included in the study, so the extent to which the findings can be generalized is limited. A small fraction of clonotypes appeared in both the CD4 and CD8 compartments, likely as a result of convergent recombination. Computational filtering was required because FACS-sorted repertoires could contain abundant contaminating clonotypes from the bulk population. The secondary T-cell response was weaker than the primary response but faster, peaking on day 5 instead of day 15. Most clones expanded after primary vaccination (approximately 97% of CD4 and around 88% of CD8) were re-detected after the booster, suggesting that broad memory maintenance occurred.

In light of the paper, this sample's treatment or condition label describes: live attenuated yellow fever vaccine strain. PBMCs were isolated from peripheral blood using a standard Ficoll-Paque protocol. Dynabeads CD4 and CD8 positive selection kits were used to isolate the CD4 and CD8 T-cell fractions. TriZol was used to extract RNA from bulk PBMCs, CD4 and CD8 fractions, and dextramer-positive and dextramer-negative fractions. A few counts support this clonotype. Its antigen is unknown. Base qualities are not recorded, but no much larger clone differs from it by a single base. TCR cDNA was synthesized by 5'RACE template switching, which introduced a universal primer site and unique molecular identifiers. cDNA synthesis was primed from both the TCR alpha and TCR beta constant segments. Libraries were amplified in two PCR steps, with sample barcodes and sequencing adapters added in the second step. Sequencing of libraries was performed on Illumina HiSeq 2500 (2x100 bp) or NovaSeq (2x150 bp). From the authors' description of their analysis: MIGEC was used to demultiplex reads and collapse the reads into UMI consensus sequences, and MiXCR was used for V(D)J alignment. Using edgeR on replicate PBMC samples, clonotypes were called vaccine-responding if FDR was below 0.01 and the log2 fold change was above 5 up to day 15. CD4 or CD8 identity was assigned to each bulk clonotype according to whether the clonotype was present at higher abundance in the sequenced CD4 repertoire or the sequenced CD8 repertoire. TCRdb reprocessing: public reads trimmed at Q25 with fastp, clones called with MiXCR, in-frame beta chains kept. Merged by CDR3 protein, the rows form single entries marked with the most common genes and DNA. What appears here as the V and J calls and clone size reflects TCRdb's work, not the paper's. The sample table contains about 53,000 distinct CDR3 sequences; only one count was recorded for roughly 6.9% of them. Under 45% of the sample is in the top ten clones.

The source of this sequence is a man aged 18-30 years who received the YFV17D yellow fever vaccine. This material consisted of CD8+ T cells sorted from PBMCs, taken on the day of the first yellow fever vaccination.

The DNA is as follows: TGCGCCAGCAGCTTGTGGTTCGGGACAGGGGGGGAGCAGTACTTC. It is translated as CASSLWFGTGGEQYF. This receptor chain uses TRBV5-1 and TRBJ2-7, and TRBD1 matches 11 of the central bases. The germline V gene provides CDR1 SGHRS and CDR2 YFSETQ. Including the terminal cysteine and phenylalanine, the CDR3 comprises 15 residues. Just CDR3 DNA is preserved here, 45 bases in frame from base 1. V ends up 1 base short and J 7 bases short, with an unmatched junction base count of 7.